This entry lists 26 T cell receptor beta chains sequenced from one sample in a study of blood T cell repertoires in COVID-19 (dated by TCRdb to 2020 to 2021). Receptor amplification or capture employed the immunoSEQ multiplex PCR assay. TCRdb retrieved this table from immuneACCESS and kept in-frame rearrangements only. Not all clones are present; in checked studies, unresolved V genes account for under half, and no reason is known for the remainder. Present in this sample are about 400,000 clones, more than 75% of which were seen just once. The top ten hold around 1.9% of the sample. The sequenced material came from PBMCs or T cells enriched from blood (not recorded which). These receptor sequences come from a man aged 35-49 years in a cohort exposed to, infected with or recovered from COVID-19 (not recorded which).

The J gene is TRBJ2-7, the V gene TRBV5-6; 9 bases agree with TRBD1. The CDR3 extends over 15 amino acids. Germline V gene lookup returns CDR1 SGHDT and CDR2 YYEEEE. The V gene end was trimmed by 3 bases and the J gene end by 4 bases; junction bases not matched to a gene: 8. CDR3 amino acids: CASSSTGGVSYEQYF. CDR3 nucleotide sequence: TGTGCCAGCAGCTCCACAGGGGGCGTTTCGTACGAGCAGTACTTC.

The DNA of the CDR3 is TGTGCCAGCTCCTTATACCGTCCTTCCGGGACAGGGGCGACAGATACGCAGTATTTT. Protein sequence: CASSLYRPSGTGATDTQYF. The chain combines TRBV18 with TRBJ2-3; 10 bases fit TRBD1. This CDR3 has 19 amino acids. Germline V lookup: CDR1 KGHSH, CDR2 LQKENI. Trimming cost V 6 bases and J 3 bases; bases outside gene matches: 18.

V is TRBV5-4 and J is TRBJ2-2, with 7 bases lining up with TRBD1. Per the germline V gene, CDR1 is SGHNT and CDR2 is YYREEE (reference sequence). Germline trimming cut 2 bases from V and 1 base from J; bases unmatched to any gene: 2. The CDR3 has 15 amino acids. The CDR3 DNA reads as TGTGCCAGCAGCTTCCGGGACAGGAACACCGGGGAGCTGTTTTTT. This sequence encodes CASSFRDRNTGELFF. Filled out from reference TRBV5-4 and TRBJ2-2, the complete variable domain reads ETGVTQSPTHLIKTRGQQVTLRCSSQSGHNTVSWYQQALGQGPQFIFQYYREEENGRGNFPPRFSGLQFPNYSSELNVNALELDDSALYLCASSFRDRNTGELFFGEGSRLTVL.

CDR3 in amino acids: CASSYSGGEGTDTQYF. The CDR3 region has the DNA TGTGCCAGCAGTTACTCCGGGGGTGAGGGCACAGATACGCAGTATTTT. The chain recombines TRBV6-5 with TRBJ2-3, with D possibly matching TRBD2 (6 bases). V gave up 0 bases and J gave up 1 base, with 11 bases separating them. The CDR3 runs 16 residues. Germline assignment: CDR1 MNHEY and CDR2 SVGAGI.

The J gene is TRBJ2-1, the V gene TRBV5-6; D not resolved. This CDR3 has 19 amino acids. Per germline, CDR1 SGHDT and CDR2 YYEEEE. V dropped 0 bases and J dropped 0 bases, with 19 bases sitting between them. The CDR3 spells CASSLEPGTWSSSYNEQFF. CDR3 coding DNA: TGTGCCAGCAGCTTGGAACCTGGAACTTGGAGTAGCTCCTACAATGAGCAGTTCTTC. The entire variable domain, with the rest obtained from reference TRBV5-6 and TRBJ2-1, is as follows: DAGVTQSPTHLIKTRGQQVTLRCSPKSGHDTVSWYQQALGQGPQFIFQYYEEEERQRGNFPDRFSGHQFPNYSSELNVNALLLGDSALYLCASSLEPGTWSSSYNEQFFGPGTRLTVL.

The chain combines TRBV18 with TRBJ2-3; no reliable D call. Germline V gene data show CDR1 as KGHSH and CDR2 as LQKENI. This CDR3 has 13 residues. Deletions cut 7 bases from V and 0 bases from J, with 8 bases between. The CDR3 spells CASFTTSTDTQYF. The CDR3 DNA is TGTGCCAGCTTTACTACTAGCACAGATACGCAGTATTTT.

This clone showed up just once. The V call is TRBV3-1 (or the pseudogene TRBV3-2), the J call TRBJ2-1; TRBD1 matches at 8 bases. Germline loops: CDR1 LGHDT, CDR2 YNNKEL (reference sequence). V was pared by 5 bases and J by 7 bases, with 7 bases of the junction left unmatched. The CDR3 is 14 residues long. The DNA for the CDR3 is TGTGCCAGCAGCTTGGAGGGACAGGAAAATGAGCAGTTCTTC. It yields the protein CASSLEGQENEQFF.

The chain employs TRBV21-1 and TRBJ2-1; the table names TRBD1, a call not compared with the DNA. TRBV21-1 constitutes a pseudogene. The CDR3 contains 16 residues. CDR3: CASSKRGNSRYNEQFF. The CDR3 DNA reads TGTGCCAGCAGCAAAAGGGGGAACTCCCGATACAATGAGCAGTTCTTC.

In nucleotides, the CDR3 is TGTGCCAGCAGTAACCGCCCCAGGGGCTACGAGCAGTACTTC. Its protein product is CASSNRPRGYEQYF. The chain has TRBV6-5 and TRBJ2-7; tentatively, D is TRBD1 (6 bases). CDR1 and CDR2 from the germline V gene are MNHEY and SVGAGI. This CDR3 contains 14 residues. V was clipped by 5 bases and J by 3 bases, with 14 bases between them.

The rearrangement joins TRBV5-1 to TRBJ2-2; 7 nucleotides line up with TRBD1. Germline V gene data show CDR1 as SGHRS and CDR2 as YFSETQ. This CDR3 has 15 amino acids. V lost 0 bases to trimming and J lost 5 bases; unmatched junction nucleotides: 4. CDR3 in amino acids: CASSLEHRGTGELFF. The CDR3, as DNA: TGCGCCAGCAGCTTGGAGCACAGGGGAACCGGGGAGCTGTTTTTT.

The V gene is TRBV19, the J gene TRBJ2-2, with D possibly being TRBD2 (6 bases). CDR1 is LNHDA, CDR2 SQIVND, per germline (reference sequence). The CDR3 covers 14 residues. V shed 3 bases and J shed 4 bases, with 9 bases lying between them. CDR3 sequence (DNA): TGTGCCAGTAGTATTGGGGGGACCACCGGGGAGCTGTTTTTT. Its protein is CASSIGGTTGELFF. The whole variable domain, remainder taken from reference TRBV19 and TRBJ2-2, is DGGITQSPKYLFRKEGQNVTLSCEQNLNHDAMYWYRQDPGQGLRLIYYSQIVNDFQKGDIAEGYSVSREKKESFPLTVTSAQKNPTAFYLCASSIGGTTGELFFGEGSRLTVL.

The CDR3 region is CASSPHEQFF. The CDR3 DNA reads as TGTGCCAGCAGCCCTCATGAGCAGTTCTTC. The rearrangement uses TRBV9 and TRBJ2-1; D is unclear. Trimming removed 4 bases at V and 8 bases at J, with 4 bases between. The CDR3 extends over 10 amino acids. Germline V gene lookup returns CDR1 SGDLS and CDR2 YYNGEE.

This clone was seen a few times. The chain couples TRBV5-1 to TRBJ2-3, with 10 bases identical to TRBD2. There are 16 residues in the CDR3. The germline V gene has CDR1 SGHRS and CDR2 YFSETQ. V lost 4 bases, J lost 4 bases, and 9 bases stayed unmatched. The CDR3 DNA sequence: TGCGCCAGCAGCGCCAGCGGGAGGGGAAAGGCAGATACGCAGTATTTT. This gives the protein CASSASGRGKADTQYF.

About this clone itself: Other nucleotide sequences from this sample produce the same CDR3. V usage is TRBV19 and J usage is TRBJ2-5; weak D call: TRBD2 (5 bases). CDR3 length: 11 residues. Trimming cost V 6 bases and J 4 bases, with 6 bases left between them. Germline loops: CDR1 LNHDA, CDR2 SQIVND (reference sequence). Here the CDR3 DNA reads TGTGCCAGTAGCCGGGGAGAGACCCAGTACTTC. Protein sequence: CASSRGETQYF.

In nucleotides, the CDR3 is TGTGCCAGCACCACCCCCCAGGGGTCCCTGCCCCAGCATTTT. Protein: CASTTPQGSLPQHF. V and J are TRBV28 and TRBJ1-5, with a possible D match to TRBD1 (6 bases). The ends were cut back, 7 bases at V and 9 bases at J, with 19 bases in the middle. The CDR3 is 14 residues long. Germline-derived CDR1 and CDR2 are MDHEN and SYDVKM.

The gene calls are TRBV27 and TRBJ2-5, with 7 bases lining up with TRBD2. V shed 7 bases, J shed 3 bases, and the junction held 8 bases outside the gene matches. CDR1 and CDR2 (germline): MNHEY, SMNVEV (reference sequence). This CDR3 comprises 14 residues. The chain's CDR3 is CASKRGAGEETQYF. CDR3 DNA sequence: TGTGCCAGCAAAAGGGGCGCGGGAGAAGAGACCCAGTACTTC.

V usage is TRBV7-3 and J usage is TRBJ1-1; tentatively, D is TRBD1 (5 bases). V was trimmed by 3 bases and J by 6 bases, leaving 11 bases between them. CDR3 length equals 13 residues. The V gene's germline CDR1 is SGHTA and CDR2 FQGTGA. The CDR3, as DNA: TGTGCCAGCAGCTTCGGGGGTAGGGCTGAAGCTTTCTTT. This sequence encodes CASSFGGRAEAFF.

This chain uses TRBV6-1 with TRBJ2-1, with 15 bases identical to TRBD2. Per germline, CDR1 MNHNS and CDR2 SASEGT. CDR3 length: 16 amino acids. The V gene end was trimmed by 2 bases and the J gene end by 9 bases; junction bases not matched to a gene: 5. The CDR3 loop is CASSEPGLAGGGEQFF. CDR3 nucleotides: TGTGCCAGCAGTGAACCCGGACTAGCGGGAGGGGGTGAGCAGTTCTTC.

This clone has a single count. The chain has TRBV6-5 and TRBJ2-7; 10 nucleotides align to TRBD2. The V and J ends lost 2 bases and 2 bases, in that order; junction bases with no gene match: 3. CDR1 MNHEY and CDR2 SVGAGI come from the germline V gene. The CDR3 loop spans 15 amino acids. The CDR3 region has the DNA TGTGCCAGCAGTTACCGGACTAGCGGAACCTACGAGCAGTACTTC. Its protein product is CASSYRTSGTYEQYF.

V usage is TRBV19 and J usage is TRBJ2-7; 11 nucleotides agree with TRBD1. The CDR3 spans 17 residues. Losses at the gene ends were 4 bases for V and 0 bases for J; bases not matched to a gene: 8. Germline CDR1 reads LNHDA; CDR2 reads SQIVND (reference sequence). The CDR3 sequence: CASSKGQGGPSSYEQYF. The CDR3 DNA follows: TGTGCCAGTAGTAAGGGACAGGGGGGTCCTAGCTCCTACGAGCAGTACTTC.

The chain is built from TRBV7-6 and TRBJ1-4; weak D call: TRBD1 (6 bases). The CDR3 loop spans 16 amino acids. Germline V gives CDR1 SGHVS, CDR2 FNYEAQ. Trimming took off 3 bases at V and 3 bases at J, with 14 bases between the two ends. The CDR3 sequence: CASSLLTGQPNEKLFF. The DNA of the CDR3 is TGTGCCAGCAGCTTGCTAACAGGACAGCCTAATGAAAAACTGTTTTTT.

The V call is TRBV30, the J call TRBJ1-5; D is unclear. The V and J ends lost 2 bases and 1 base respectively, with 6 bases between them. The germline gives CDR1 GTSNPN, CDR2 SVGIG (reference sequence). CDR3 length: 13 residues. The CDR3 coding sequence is TGTGCCTGGAGTCTAAGCAGCAATCAGCCCCAGCATTTT. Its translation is CAWSLSSNQPQHF.

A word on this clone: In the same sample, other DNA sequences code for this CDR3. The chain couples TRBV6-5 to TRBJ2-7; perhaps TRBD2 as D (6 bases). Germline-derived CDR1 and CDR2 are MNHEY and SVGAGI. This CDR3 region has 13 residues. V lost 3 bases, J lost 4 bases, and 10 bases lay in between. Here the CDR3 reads CASSYGGSYEQYF. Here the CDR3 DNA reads TGTGCCAGCAGTTATGGGGGGTCGTACGAGCAGTACTTC.

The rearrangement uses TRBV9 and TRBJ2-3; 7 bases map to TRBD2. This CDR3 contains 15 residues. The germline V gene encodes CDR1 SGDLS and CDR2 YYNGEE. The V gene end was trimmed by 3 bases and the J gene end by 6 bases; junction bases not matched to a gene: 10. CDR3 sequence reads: CASSASGPLGDTQYF. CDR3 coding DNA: TGTGCCAGCAGCGCTAGCGGTCCCCTGGGGGATACGCAGTATTTT.

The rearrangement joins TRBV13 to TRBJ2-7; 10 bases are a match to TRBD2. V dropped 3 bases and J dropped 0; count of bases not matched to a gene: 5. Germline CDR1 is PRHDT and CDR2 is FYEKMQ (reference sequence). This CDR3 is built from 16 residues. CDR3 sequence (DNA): TGTGCCAGCAGCTTCGTAGCGGGAGGAACCTCCTACGAGCAGTACTTC. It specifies CASSFVAGGTSYEQYF. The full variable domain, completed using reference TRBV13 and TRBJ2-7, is AAGVIQSPRHLIKEKRETATLKCYPIPRHDTVYWYQQGPGQDPQFLISFYEKMQSDKGSIPDRFSAQQFSDYHSELNMSSLELGDSALYFCASSFVAGGTSYEQYFGPGTRLTVT.

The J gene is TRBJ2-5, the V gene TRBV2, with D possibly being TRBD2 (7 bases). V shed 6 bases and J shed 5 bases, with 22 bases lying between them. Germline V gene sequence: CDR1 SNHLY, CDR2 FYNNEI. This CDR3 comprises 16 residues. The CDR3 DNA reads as TGTGCCAGCAGCCCCAAAGGGGGAGGGTCGAAGGAGACCCAGTACTTC. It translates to CASSPKGGGSKETQYF.